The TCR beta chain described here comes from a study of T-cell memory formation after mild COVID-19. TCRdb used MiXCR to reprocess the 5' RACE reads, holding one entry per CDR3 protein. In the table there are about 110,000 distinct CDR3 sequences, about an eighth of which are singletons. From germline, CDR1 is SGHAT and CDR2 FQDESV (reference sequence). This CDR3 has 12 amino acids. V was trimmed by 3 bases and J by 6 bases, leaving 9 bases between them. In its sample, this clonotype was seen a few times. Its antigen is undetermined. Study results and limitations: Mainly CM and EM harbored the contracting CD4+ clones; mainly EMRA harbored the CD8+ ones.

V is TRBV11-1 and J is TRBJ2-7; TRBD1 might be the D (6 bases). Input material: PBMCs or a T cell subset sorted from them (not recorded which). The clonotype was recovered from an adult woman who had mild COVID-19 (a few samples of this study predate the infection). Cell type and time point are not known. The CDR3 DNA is TGTGCCAGCAGCTTCCAGGGGACCGAGCAGTACTTC. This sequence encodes CASSFQGTEQYF. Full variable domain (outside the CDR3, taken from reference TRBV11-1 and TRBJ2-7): EAEVAQSPRYKITEKSQAVAFWCDPISGHATLYWYRQILGQGPELLVQFQDESVVDDSQLPKDRFSAERLKGVDSTLKIQPAELGDSAMYLCASSFQGTEQYFGPGTRLTVT.